Listed here are 19 T cell receptor beta chains from one sample, sequenced in a study of blood T cell repertoires in COVID-19. Method: immunoSEQ multiplex PCR; TCRdb's copy keeps in-frame clones and lacks some. The sample lists around 220,000 clones; 87% were seen once. Sequenced: PBMCs or T cells enriched from blood (not recorded which). These receptors were collected from a woman aged 30 to 39 with acute COVID-19.

V usage is TRBV3-1 (or the pseudogene TRBV3-2) and J usage is TRBJ2-1, with D possibly matching TRBD2 (6 bases). V shed 1 base and J shed 8 bases, with 15 bases lying between them. The germline gives CDR1 LGHDT, CDR2 YNNKEL (reference sequence). The CDR3 has 15 amino acids. In DNA, the CDR3 is TGTGCCAGCAGCCAAGGCGGGCCGGGGGTGGATGAGCAGTTCTTC. Its translation is CASSQGGPGVDEQFF.

J is TRBJ2-7 and V is TRBV11-2; a weak D match, TRBD2 (5 bases). This CDR3 has 17 residues. With 2 bases removed from V and 3 bases from J, the gap between germline ends came to 20 bases. CDR1 is SGHAT and CDR2 is FQNNGV in the germline V gene. CDR3: CASSLPSASFLYYEQYF. CDR3 sequence (DNA): TGTGCCAGCAGCTTACCCAGTGCTAGCTTCTTGTACTACGAGCAGTACTTC.

The chain's CDR3 is CASSLEYRKNQPQHF. DNA of the CDR3: TGTGCCAGCAGCTTGGAGTACAGGAAAAATCAGCCCCAGCATTTT. This chain connects TRBV5-4 to TRBJ1-5, with D maybe TRBD1 (5 bases). The CDR3 length is 15 residues. Germline assignment: CDR1 SGHNT and CDR2 YYREEE (reference sequence). Trimming took off 0 bases at V and 4 bases at J, with 11 bases between the two ends.

The CDR3 DNA follows: TGCGCCAGCAGCCAAGACCCTCGCCCGGCGGGCGGGGCCAACGTCCTGACTTTC. Translated, it gives CASSQDPRPAGGANVLTF. The chain links TRBV4-3 to TRBJ2-6, with D perhaps TRBD2 (5 bases). The V end lost 0 bases, the J end lost 4 bases, and 16 bases lay between the germline ends. Germline CDR1 reads LGHNA; CDR2 reads YSLEER. The CDR3 contains 18 residues.

The chain employs TRBV7-9 and TRBJ2-7, with D maybe TRBD2 (7 bases). CDR3 length equals 14 residues. In germline, CDR1 is SEHNR, CDR2 FQNEAQ (reference sequence). V gave up 3 bases and J gave up 5 bases, with 14 bases separating them. CDR3 sequence reads: CASSFGGAMDEQYF. Here the CDR3 DNA reads TGTGCCAGCAGCTTTGGGGGGGCGATGGACGAGCAGTACTTC.

Here the CDR3 DNA reads TGTGCCAGCAGCGAAACAGGAGACACTGAAGCTTTCTTT. It encodes CASSETGDTEAFF. The rearrangement links TRBV9 to TRBJ1-1; the D gene is possibly TRBD1 (5 bases). V lost 3 bases to trimming and J lost 3 bases, with 9 bases between them. The length of the CDR3 is 13 residues. Germline CDR1 reads SGDLS; CDR2 reads YYNGEE.

The chain employs TRBV5-4 and TRBJ2-3; possible D gene TRBD2, 7 bases. V was shortened by 2 bases and J by 5 bases, with 21 bases between the two germline ends. The CDR3 runs 17 residues. Germline V gene data show CDR1 as SGHNT and CDR2 as YYREEE (reference sequence). The CDR3 reads CASSFGRGGPGKDTQYF. CDR3 nucleotide sequence: TGTGCCAGCAGCTTCGGGCGCGGGGGCCCCGGGAAAGATACGCAGTATTTT.

This rearrangement joins TRBV29-1 to TRBJ1-1; unclear D gene. Germline lookup yields CDR1 SQVTM and CDR2 ANQGSEA. The CDR3 consists of 13 residues. The ends were cut back, 4 bases at V and 1 base at J, with 10 bases in the middle. CDR3 residues: CSVVERSNTEAFF. The CDR3 DNA reads TGCAGCGTTGTAGAGAGGTCGAACACTGAAGCTTTCTTT.

The V gene is TRBV27, the J gene TRBJ1-3; 9 nucleotides match TRBD1. CDR1 MNHEY and CDR2 SMNVEV come from the germline V gene (reference sequence). V lost 5 bases and J lost 4; bases outside the gene matches: 12. The CDR3 covers 17 residues. The CDR3 DNA reads as TGTGCCAGCAGTCCAGGACCGGGACAGGGTGCCGGAAACACCATATATTTT. It encodes CASSPGPGQGAGNTIYF.

This clone appeared a few times. The chain carries TRBV5-1 and TRBJ1-6; TRBD1 matches 7 bases. The ends lost 4 bases at V and 7 bases at J; junction bases unmatched: 14. This CDR3 is built from 17 residues. Per the germline V gene, CDR1 is SGHRS and CDR2 is YFSETQ. The DNA for the CDR3 is TGCGCCAGCAGCCAAAATAGGGACAGCGGGCAGAATTCACCCCTCCACTTT. It is translated as CASSQNRDSGQNSPLHF. Together with reference TRBV5-1 and TRBJ1-6, the CDR3 gives the full variable domain: KAGVTQTPRYLIKTRGQQVTLSCSPISGHRSVSWYQQTPGQGLQFLFEYFSETQRNKGNFPGRFSGRQFSNSRSEMNVSTLELGDSALYLCASSQNRDSGQNSPLHFGNGTRLTVT.

The rearrangement uses TRBV5-6 and TRBJ1-1; possibly TRBD1 for D (5 bases). The CDR3 loop spans 11 amino acids. Trimming took off 1 base at V and 8 bases at J, with 6 bases between the two ends. CDR1 and CDR2 (germline): SGHDT, YYEEEE. The chain's CDR3 is CASSLKGEAFF. CDR3 nucleotides: TGTGCCAGCAGCTTGAAGGGGGAAGCTTTCTTT.

This chain connects TRBV20-1 to TRBJ2-7; D gene uncertain. This CDR3 region has 13 residues. Germline CDR1 reads DFQATT; CDR2 reads SNEGSKA (reference sequence). V was pared by 3 bases and J by 4 bases, with 13 bases between. DNA for the CDR3: TGCAGTGCTAGTGTCCAGCGATCGTACGAGCAGTACTTC. It specifies CSASVQRSYEQYF.

The count of this clone is one. The genes are TRBV29-1 and TRBJ1-5; 8 bases match TRBD1. J was trimmed by 4 bases and V by 4 bases; bases with no gene match: 9. This CDR3 region has 15 residues. Per the germline V gene, CDR1 is SQVTM and CDR2 is ANQGSEA. DNA of the CDR3: TGCAGCGTTGGGGAAGGAGGGACAGGAAATCAGCCCCAGCATTTT. Encoded protein: CSVGEGGTGNQPQHF.

This chain uses TRBV28 with TRBJ1-2; 7 bases align to TRBD1. The V gene end was trimmed by 3 bases and the J gene end by 2 bases; junction bases not matched to a gene: 3. CDR1 is MDHEN, CDR2 SYDVKM, per germline. The CDR3 extends over 14 amino acids. The CDR3, as DNA: TGTGCCAGCAGTTTTGTCAGGGGGAACTATGGCTACACCTTC. The encoded protein is CASSFVRGNYGYTF.

This chain joins TRBV5-1 and TRBJ2-3, with 13 bases identical to TRBD2. CDR3 length: 15 residues. V trimming: 3 bases; J trimming: 5 bases; junction bases outside the gene matches: 3. Germline CDR1 is SGHRS and CDR2 is YFSETQ. CDR3 nucleotides: TGCGCCAGCAGCTCAGGACTAGCGGGGGAAGATACGCAGTATTTT. Translation: CASSSGLAGEDTQYF.

The chain uses TRBV5-1 and TRBJ2-1; 9 nucleotides match TRBD1. V lost 0 bases and J lost 4; bases outside the gene matches: 2. Germline V gives CDR1 SGHRS, CDR2 YFSETQ. This CDR3 is 15 amino acids long. The CDR3 here is CASSLDRGPYNEQFF. In DNA, the CDR3 is TGCGCCAGCAGCTTGGACAGGGGGCCTTACAATGAGCAGTTCTTC.

This sequence joins TRBV5-1 and TRBJ1-4; 10 positions match TRBD1. Germline V gene data show CDR1 as SGHRS and CDR2 as YFSETQ. The CDR3 is 15 amino acids. Germline trimming cut 0 bases from V and 5 bases from J; bases unmatched to any gene: 1. Here the CDR3 DNA reads TGCGCCAGCAGCTTGGGGGGACAGGGGAATGAAAAACTGTTTTTT. Protein product: CASSLGGQGNEKLFF.

This sequence joins TRBV5-1 and TRBJ2-3; 9 bases line up with TRBD2. The CDR3 loop spans 15 amino acids. Germline-derived CDR1 and CDR2 are SGHRS and YFSETQ. With V trimmed by 4 bases and J by 6 bases, 9 bases remained unmatched. The CDR3 here is CASSLRGLAKDTQYF. The CDR3 region has the DNA TGCGCCAGCAGCCTACGAGGACTAGCGAAGGATACGCAGTATTTT. The whole variable domain, remainder taken from reference TRBV5-1 and TRBJ2-3, is KAGVTQTPRYLIKTRGQQVTLSCSPISGHRSVSWYQQTPGQGLQFLFEYFSETQRNKGNFPGRFSGRQFSNSRSEMNVSTLELGDSALYLCASSLRGLAKDTQYFGPGTRLTVL.

V usage is TRBV10-3 and J usage is TRBJ2-3; D unclear. CDR3 length: 14 amino acids. Trimming took off 3 bases at V and 6 bases at J, with 13 bases between the two ends. Germline V gene lookup returns CDR1 ENHRY and CDR2 SYGVKD. This chain's CDR3 is CAISDSRAGDTQYF. CDR3 DNA: TGTGCCATCAGTGATTCCCGCGCCGGGGATACGCAGTATTTT.